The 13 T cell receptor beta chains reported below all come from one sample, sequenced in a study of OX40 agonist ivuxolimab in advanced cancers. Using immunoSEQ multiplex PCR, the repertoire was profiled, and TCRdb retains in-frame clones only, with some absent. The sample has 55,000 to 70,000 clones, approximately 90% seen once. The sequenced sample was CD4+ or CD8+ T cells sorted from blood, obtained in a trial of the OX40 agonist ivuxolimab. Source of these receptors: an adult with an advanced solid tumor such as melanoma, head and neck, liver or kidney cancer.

In DNA, the CDR3 is TGTGCCAGCAGCTTAGCAGGGTACACCGGGGAGCTGTTTTTT. Encoded protein: CASSLAGYTGELFF. The chain is built from TRBV7-3 and TRBJ2-2; D may be TRBD1 (5 bases). This CDR3 spans 14 amino acids. V lost 2 bases, J lost 3 bases, and 7 bases lay in between. From germline, CDR1 is SGHTA and CDR2 FQGTGA.

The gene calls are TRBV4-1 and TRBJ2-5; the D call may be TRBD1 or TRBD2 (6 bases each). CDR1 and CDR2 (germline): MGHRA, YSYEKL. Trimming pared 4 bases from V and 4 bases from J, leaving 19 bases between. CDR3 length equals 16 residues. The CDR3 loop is CASSLEGVLARETQYF. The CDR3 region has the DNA TGCGCCAGCAGCCTCGAGGGGGTACTAGCCCGAGAGACCCAGTACTTC.

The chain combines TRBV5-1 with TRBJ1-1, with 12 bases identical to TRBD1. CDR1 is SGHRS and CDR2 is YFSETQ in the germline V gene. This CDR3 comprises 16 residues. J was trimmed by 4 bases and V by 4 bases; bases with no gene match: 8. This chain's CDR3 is CASSQRGTGGGTEAFF. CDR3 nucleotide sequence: TGCGCCAGCAGCCAAAGGGGGACAGGGGGCGGCACTGAAGCTTTCTTT.

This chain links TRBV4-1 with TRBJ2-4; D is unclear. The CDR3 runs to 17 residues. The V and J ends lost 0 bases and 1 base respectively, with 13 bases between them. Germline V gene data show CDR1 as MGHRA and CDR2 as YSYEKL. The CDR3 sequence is CASSQDPLADAKNIQYF. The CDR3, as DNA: TGCGCCAGCAGCCAAGATCCCTTGGCGGACGCCAAAAACATTCAGTACTTC.

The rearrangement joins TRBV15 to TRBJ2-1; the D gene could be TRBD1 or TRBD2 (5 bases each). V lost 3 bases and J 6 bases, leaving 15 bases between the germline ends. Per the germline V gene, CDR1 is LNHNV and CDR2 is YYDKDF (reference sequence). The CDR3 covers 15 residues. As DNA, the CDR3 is TGTGCCACCAGCAGCAATACGGTGGGGACCAATGAGCAGTTCTTC. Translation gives CATSSNTVGTNEQFF.

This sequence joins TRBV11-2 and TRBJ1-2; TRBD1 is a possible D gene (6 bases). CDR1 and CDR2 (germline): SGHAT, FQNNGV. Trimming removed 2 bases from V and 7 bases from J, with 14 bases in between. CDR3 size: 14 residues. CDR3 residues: CASSLFGGPGGYTF. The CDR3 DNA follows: TGTGCCAGCAGCTTATTCGGGGGCCCTGGTGGCTACACCTTC.

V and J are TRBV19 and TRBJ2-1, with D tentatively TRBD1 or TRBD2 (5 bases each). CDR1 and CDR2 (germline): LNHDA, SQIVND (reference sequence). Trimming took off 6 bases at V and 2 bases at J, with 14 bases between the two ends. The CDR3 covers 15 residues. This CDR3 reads CASRKPGLTYNEQFF. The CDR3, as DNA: TGTGCCAGTAGAAAACCGGGGCTAACCTACAATGAGCAGTTCTTC.

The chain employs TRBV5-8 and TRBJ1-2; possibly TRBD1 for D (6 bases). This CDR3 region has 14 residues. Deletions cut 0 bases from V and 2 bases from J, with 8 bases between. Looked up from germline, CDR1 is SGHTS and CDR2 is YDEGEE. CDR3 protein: CASSLGQANYGYTF. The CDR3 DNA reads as TGTGCCAGCAGCTTGGGACAGGCAAACTATGGCTACACCTTC.

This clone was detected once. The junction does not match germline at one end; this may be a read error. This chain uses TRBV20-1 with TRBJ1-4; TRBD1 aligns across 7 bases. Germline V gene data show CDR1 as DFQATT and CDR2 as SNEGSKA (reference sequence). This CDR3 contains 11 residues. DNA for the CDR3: TGCAGTGCCAAAAACCGGGACAGACCGGTTTTT. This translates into CSAKNRDRPVF.

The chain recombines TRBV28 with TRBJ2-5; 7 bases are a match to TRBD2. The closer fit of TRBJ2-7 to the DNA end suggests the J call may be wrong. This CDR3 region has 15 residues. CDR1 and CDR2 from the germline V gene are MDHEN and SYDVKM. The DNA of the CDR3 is TGTGCCAGCTCGGCTAGCGGCTTCTTCACCTACGAGCAGTACTTC. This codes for CASSASGFFTYEQYF.

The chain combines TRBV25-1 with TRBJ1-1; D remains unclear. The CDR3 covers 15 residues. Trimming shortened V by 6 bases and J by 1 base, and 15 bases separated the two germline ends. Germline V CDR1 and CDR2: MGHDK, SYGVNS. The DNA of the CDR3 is TGTGCCAGCAGCGTAGCAGGTCGGACGAACACTGAAGCTTTCTTT. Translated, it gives CASSVAGRTNTEAFF.

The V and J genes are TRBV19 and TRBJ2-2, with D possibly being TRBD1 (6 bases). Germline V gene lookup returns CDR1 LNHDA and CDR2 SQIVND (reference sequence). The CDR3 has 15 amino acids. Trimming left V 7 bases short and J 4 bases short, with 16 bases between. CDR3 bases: TGTGCCAGTACCCCGGGACACCTGGCCACCGGGGAGCTGTTTTTT. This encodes CASTPGHLATGELFF.

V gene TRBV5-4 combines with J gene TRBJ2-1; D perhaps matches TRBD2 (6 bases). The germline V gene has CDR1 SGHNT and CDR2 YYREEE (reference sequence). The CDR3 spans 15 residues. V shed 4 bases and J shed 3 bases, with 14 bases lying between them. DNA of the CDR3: TGTGCCAGCAGCCAGGGACTGCCCCTCTACAATGAGCAGTTCTTC. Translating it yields CASSQGLPLYNEQFF.